The sequence of this T cell receptor (beta chain) was determined in a study of CD8 T cells in ankylosing spondylitis. General study results and limits: Those disease-linked clones were CD8+; they were also relatively rare in peripheral blood. What seemed typical of ankylosing spondylitis blood was a TCR beta motif built from several highly homologous variants.

About this clonotype: Its antigen is not identified.

TCRdb called the 5' RACE reads again in MiXCR, with one record for every CDR3 protein. The data show about 540,000 distinct CDR3 sequences, roughly 12% seen once. The CDR3 sequence is 15 residues long. Germline CDR1 and CDR2: SGHTA and FQGNSA. The ends were cut back, 0 bases at V and 1 base at J, with 6 bases in the middle. The chain employs TRBV7-2 and TRBJ2-2; D gene uncertain. Sequencing used blood, either unsorted or a sorted T cell fraction (not recorded which). The TCR sequence derives from a male donor with ankylosing spondylitis. The DNA for the CDR3 is TGTGCCAGCAGCTTAGCGCGGCAGAACACCGGGGAGCTGTTTTTT. Residues: CASSLARQNTGELFF.